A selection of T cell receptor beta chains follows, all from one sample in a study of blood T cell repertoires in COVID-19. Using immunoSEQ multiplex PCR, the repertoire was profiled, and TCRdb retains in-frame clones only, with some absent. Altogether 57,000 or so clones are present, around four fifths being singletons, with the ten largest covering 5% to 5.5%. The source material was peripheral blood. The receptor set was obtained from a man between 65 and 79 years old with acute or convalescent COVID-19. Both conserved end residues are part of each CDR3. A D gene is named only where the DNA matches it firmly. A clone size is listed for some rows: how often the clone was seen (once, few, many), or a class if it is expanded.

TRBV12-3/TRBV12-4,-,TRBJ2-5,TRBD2,CASSSGTQETQYF,TGTGCCAGCAGTAGCGGGACCCAAGAGACCCAGTACTTC
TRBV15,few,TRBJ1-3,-,CATSRDVNEGTIYF,TGTGCCACCAGCAGAGACGTGAACGAGGGCACCATATATTTT
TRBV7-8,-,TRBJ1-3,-,CASSPFSGNTIYF,TGTGCCAGCAGCCCCTTCTCTGGAAACACCATATATTTT
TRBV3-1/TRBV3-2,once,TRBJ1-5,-,CASSRQANQPQHF,TGTGCCAGCAGCCGGCAGGCCAATCAGCCCCAGCATTTT
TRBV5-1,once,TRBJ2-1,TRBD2,CASSPGTSAQFSYNEQFF,TGCGCCAGCAGCCCCGGGACTAGCGCCCAGTTTTCCTACAATGAGCAGTTCTTC
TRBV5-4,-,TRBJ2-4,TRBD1,CASSSQGAMNIQYF,TGTGCCAGCAGCTCTCAGGGGGCTATGAACATTCAGTACTTC
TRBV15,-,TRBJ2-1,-,CATSRGFRGYEQFF,TGTGCCACCAGCAGAGGGTTCAGGGGCTATGAGCAGTTCTTC
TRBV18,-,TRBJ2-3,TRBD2,CASSPTSGVADTQYF,TGTGCCAGCTCACCGACTAGCGGGGTGGCAGATACGCAGTATTTT
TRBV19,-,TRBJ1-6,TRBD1,CASSIMGQGDSPLHF,TGTGCCAGTAGTATTATGGGACAGGGAGATTCACCCCTCCACTTT
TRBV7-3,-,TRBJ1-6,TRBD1,CASSLGTGNNSPLHF,TGTGCCAGCAGCCTAGGGACAGGGAATAATTCACCCCTCCACTTT
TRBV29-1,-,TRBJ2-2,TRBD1,CSVEDNRGNTGELFF,TGCAGCGTTGAAGATAACAGGGGAAATACCGGGGAGCTGTTTTTT
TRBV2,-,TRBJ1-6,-,CASRDAGSPLHF,TGTGCCAGCAGGGACGCGGGATCACCCCTCCACTTT
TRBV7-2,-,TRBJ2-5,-,CASSFAGGGGETQYF,TGTGCCAGCAGCTTCGCTGGCGGGGGCGGAGAGACCCAGTACTTC
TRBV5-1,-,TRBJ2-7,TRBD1,CASSLESGTGEYF,TGCGCCAGCAGCTTGGAAAGCGGGACAGGGGAGTACTTC
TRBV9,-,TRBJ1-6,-,CASSVGDGRGNSPLHF,TGTGCCAGCAGCGTAGGAGACGGGCGAGGGAATTCACCCCTCCACTTT
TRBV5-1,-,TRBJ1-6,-,CASSLVLNSPLHF,TGCGCCAGCAGCTTGGTCCTAAATTCACCCCTCCACTTT
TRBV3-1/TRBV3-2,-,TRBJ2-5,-,CASSQELIQETQYF,TGTGCCAGCAGCCAGGAGTTGATCCAAGAGACCCAGTACTTC
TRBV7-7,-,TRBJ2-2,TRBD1,CASSQDRATGELFF,TGTGCTAGCAGCCAGGACAGGGCCACCGGGGAGCTGTTTTTT
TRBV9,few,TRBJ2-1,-,CASSVVSTYNEQFF,TGTGCCAGCAGCGTAGTCTCTACCTACAATGAGCAGTTCTTC
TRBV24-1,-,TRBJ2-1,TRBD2,CATRGAGGTDNEQFF,TGTGCCACCCGAGGAGCGGGGGGCACAGACAATGAGCAGTTCTTC
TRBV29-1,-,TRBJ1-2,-,CSVGGGPDYTF,TGCAGCGTAGGGGGGGGGCCCGACTACACCTTC
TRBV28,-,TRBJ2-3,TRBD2,CASSLGGGGDTDTQYF,TGTGCCAGCAGTTTAGGTGGCGGGGGGGACACAGATACGCAGTATTTT
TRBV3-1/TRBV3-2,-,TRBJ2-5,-,CASSPTRRRETQYF,TGTGCCAGCAGCCCGACTCGGCGGCGGGAGACCCAGTACTTC
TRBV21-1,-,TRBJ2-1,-,CASSSPGTRDNEQFF,TGTGCCAGCAGCTCACCCGGGACTAGAGACAATGAGCAGTTCTTC
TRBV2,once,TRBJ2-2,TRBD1,CASKQGANTGELFF,TGTGCCAGCAAACAGGGGGCTAATACCGGGGAGCTGTTTTTT
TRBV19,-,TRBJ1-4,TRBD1,CASSSRQGINEKLFF,TGTGCCAGTAGCTCCCGACAGGGAATTAATGAAAAACTGTTTTTT
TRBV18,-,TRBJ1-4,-,CASSQTVRSRNEKLFF,TGTGCCAGCTCACAAACCGTAAGGTCGCGGAATGAAAAACTGTTTTTT
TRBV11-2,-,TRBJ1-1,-,CASSLIRATEAFF,TGTGCCAGCAGCTTAATCAGGGCCACTGAAGCTTTCTTT
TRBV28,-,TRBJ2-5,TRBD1,CASSMVGGSETQYF,TGTGCCAGCAGCATGGTAGGGGGCTCGGAGACCCAGTACTTC